This T cell receptor (beta chain) was documented in a study of T-cell memory formation after mild COVID-19. A note on this clonotype: Its specificity is not known.

Per the germline V gene, CDR1 is LGHNA and CDR2 is YNFKEQ. The CDR3 loop spans 19 amino acids. Trimming shortened V by 0 bases and J by 0 bases, and 15 bases separated the two germline ends. TCRdb used MiXCR to reprocess the 5' RACE reads, holding one entry per CDR3 protein. The data contain about 300,000 distinct CDR3 sequences, roughly 19% of them seen just once; the ten biggest clones take up approximately 21%. Study-wide results and caveats: In pre-infection memory, a portion of responding clones appeared, which suggested that cross-reactive memory joined.

This clonotype originated in a man younger than 35 who had mild COVID-19 (a few samples of this study predate the infection). Cell type and time point are not known. The chain is built from TRBV4-2 and TRBJ2-6; D is unresolved. Source material: PBMCs or a T cell subset sorted from them (not recorded which). DNA of the CDR3: TGTGCCAGCAGCCAAGACTGGGTGAAGCCTTACTCTGGGGCCAACGTCCTGACTTTC. This codes for CASSQDWVKPYSGANVLTF.